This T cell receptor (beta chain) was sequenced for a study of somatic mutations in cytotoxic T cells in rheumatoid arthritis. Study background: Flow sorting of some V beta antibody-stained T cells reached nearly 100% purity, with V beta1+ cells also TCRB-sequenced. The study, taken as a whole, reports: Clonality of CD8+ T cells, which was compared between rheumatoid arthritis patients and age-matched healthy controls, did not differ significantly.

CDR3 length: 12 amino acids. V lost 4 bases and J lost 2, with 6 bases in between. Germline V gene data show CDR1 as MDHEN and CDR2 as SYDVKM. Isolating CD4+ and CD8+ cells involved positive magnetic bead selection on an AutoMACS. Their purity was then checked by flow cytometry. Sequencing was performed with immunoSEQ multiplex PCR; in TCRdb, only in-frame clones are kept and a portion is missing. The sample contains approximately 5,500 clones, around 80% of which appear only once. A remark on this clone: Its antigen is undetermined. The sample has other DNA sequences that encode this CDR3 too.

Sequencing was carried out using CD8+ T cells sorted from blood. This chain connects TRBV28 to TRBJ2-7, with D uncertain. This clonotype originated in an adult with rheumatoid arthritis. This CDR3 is CASSWTAYEQYF. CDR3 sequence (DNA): TGTGCCAGCAGTTGGACCGCCTACGAGCAGTACTTC.